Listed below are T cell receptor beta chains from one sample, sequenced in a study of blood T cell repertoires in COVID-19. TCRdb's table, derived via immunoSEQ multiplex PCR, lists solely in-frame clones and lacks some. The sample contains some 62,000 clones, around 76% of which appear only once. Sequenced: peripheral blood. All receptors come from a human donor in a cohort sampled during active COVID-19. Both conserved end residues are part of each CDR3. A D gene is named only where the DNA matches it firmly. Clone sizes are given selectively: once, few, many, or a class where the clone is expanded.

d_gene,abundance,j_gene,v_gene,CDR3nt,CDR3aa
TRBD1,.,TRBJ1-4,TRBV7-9,TGTGCCAGCAGCTTAGCGACAGGGCAGTTGGAAAAACTGTTTTTT,CASSLATGQLEKLFF
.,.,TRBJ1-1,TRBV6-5,TGTGCCAGCCACAGGGCTAGGAACACTGAAGCTTTCTTT,CASHRARNTEAFF
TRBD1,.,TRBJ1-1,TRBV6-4,TGTGCCAGCAGCAGGACAGGGAACACTGAAGCTTTCTTT,CASSRTGNTEAFF
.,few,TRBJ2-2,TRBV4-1,TGCGCCAGCAGCCAAGATGGGGCCCCCGGTCCCGGGGAGCTGTTTTTT,CASSQDGAPGPGELFF
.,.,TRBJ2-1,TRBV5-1,TGCGCCAGCAGCTTCACAGGGTCAAATGAGCAGTTCTTC,CASSFTGSNEQFF
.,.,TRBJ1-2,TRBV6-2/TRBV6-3,TGTGCCAGCAGTAGACTTAACTATGGCTACACCTTC,CASSRLNYGYTF
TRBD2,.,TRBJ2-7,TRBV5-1,TGCGCCAGCAGCTTGACGAGCGGGGGGGCGATCGAGCAGTACTTC,CASSLTSGGAIEQYF
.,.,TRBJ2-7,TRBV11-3,TGTGCCAGCAGCTTAGAGCGGCGGAGCGAGCAGTACTTC,CASSLERRSEQYF
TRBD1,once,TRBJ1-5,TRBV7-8,TGTGCCAGCAGCTTATCTAGGGGGCAAGGTCAGCCCCAGCATTTT,CASSLSRGQGQPQHF
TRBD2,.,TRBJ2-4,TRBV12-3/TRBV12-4,TGTGCCAGCAGTTTGAGGGGAGGGAACATTCAGTACTTC,CASSLRGGNIQYF
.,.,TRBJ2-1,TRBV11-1,TGTGCCAGCAGCTTAGGGCGGAGCTCCTACAATGAGCAGTTCTTC,CASSLGRSSYNEQFF
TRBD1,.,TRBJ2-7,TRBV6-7,TGTGCCAGCAGGGGGACAGGAGATTACGAGCAGTACTTC,CASRGTGDYEQYF
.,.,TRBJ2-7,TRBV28,TGTGCCAGCAGTTTATCGGAGGGATCCTACGAGCAGTACTTC,CASSLSEGSYEQYF
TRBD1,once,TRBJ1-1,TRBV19,TGTGCCAGTACGTCAGGGGGTAACACTGAAGCTTTCTTT,CASTSGGNTEAFF
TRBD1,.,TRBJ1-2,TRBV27,TGTGCCAGCAGTTCGACAGGGGGCTATGGCTACACCTTC,CASSSTGGYGYTF
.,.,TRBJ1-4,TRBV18,TGTGCCAGCTCGGTCAAGAAGGCGGCTAATGAAAAACTGTTTTTT,CASSVKKAANEKLFF
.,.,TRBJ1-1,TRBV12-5,TGTGCTAGTGGCACTAAAGCAGGGGTCGCTGAAGCTTTCTTT,CASGTKAGVAEAFF
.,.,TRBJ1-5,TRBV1,TGCACCAGCGTACCGGGACAGGGGGAGAATAGCAATCAGCCCCAGCATTTT,CTSVPGQGENSNQPQHF
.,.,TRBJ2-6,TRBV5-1,TGCGCCAGCAGCTCACAGGGGGCCAACGTCCTGACTTTC,CASSSQGANVLTF
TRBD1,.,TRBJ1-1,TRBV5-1,TGCGCCAGCAGCTCGGTCCCGGGACAGGGGTGGAACACTGAAGCTTTCTTT,CASSSVPGQGWNTEAFF
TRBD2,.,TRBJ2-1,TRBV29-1,TGCAGCGCGGGGGGGGGAATCGCAAGGAATGAGCAGTTCTTC,CSAGGGIARNEQFF
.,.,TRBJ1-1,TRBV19,TGTGCCAGTAGTCGGCAGGGGCCTCCCGAAGCTTTCTTT,CASSRQGPPEAFF
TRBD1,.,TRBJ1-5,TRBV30,TGTGCCTGGAGTTCCCTGGGACAGGGCAATCAGCCCCAGCATTTT,CAWSSLGQGNQPQHF
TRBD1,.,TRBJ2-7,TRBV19,TGTGCCAGTAGTATATCCAGACAGGGGTCCTACGAGCAGTACTTC,CASSISRQGSYEQYF
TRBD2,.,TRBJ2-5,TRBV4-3,TGCGCCAGCAGCCAGAGGAGCGGGGGGACAACAGAGACCCAGTACTTC,CASSQRSGGTTETQYF
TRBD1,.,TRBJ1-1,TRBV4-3,TGCGCCAGCAGCGCTCGACAGGGAGGCACTGAAGCTTTCTTT,CASSARQGGTEAFF
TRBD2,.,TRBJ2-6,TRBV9,TGTGCCAGCAGCGTAGGACTAGCGGGGGATTTTGGGGCCAACGTCCTGACTTTC,CASSVGLAGDFGANVLTF